These 20 T cell receptor beta chains were all obtained from the same sample, sequenced in a study of blood T cell repertoires in COVID-19. Sequencing was performed with immunoSEQ multiplex PCR; in TCRdb, only in-frame clones are kept and a portion is missing. This sample yields about 200,000 clones, of which 75% to 90% are seen a single time; around 6.9% belongs to the top ten. The specimen sequenced was peripheral blood. The receptors stem from a man in his 60s with acute or convalescent COVID-19.

This chain joins TRBV2 and TRBJ2-3; D gene ambiguous. Looked up from germline, CDR1 is SNHLY and CDR2 is FYNNEI. This CDR3 spans 12 amino acids. V was pared by 6 bases and J by 5 bases, with 9 bases between. In DNA form, the CDR3 reads TGTGCCAGCAGGTTATTCGGAGATACGCAGTATTTT. The encoded protein is CASRLFGDTQYF.

The CDR3: CASRLDRDYGEQYF. CDR3 coding DNA: TGTGCCAGCAGACTCGACCGGGACTACGGCGAGCAGTACTTC. The chain carries TRBV7-2 and TRBJ2-7; 7 bases agree with TRBD2. CDR1 and CDR2 from the germline V gene are SGHTA and FQGNSA. The CDR3 runs 14 residues. V lost 6 bases, J lost 6 bases, and 11 bases stayed unmatched.

This sequence joins TRBV11-2 and TRBJ2-5, with D maybe TRBD2 (5 bases). The CDR3 has 10 amino acids. Germline CDR1 reads SGHAT; CDR2 reads FQNNGV. The V end lost 5 bases, the J end lost 7 bases, and 5 bases lay between the germline ends. The CDR3 sequence: CASSRGTQYF. CDR3 in DNA: TGTGCCAGCAGCCGGGGGACCCAGTACTTC.

The chain is built from TRBV6-5 and TRBJ2-5; 7 bases are shared with TRBD2. V lost 2 bases and J lost 5; bases outside the gene matches: 8. CDR3 length equals 15 residues. Germline V CDR1 and CDR2: MNHEY, SVGAGI. The CDR3 DNA sequence: TGTGCCAGCAGTTACCGGGGAGGGGAGGAGGAGACCCAGTACTTC. Protein product: CASSYRGGEEETQYF.

The J gene is TRBJ2-3, the V gene TRBV24-1, with D possibly being TRBD2 (6 bases). The V and J ends lost 9 bases and 2 bases respectively, with 11 bases between them. CDR3 length: 13 residues. Per the germline V gene, CDR1 is KGHDR and CDR2 is SFDVKD. The CDR3 here is CATWDWDTDTQYF. Written as DNA, the CDR3 is TGTGCCACCTGGGACTGGGACACAGATACGCAGTATTTT.

The chain combines TRBV11-2 with TRBJ1-6, with 11 nucleotides matching TRBD1. Trimming took 1 base from V and 10 from J; bases not matched to a gene: 6. This CDR3 has 16 amino acids. The germline gives CDR1 SGHAT, CDR2 FQNNGV. Here the CDR3 DNA reads TGTGCCAGCAGCTTAGCGGGGACAGGGGGGTACTCACCCCTCCACTTT. Its protein is CASSLAGTGGYSPLHF. Full variable domain (outside the CDR3, taken from reference TRBV11-2 and TRBJ1-6): EAGVAQSPRYKIIEKRQSVAFWCNPISGHATLYWYQQILGQGPKLLIQFQNNGVVDDSQLPKDRFSAERLKGVDSTLKIQPAKLEDSAVYLCASSLAGTGGYSPLHFGNGTRLTVT.

This clone has more than one count but fewer than ten. This sequence joins TRBV12-3 or TRBV12-4 and TRBJ1-1, with D maybe TRBD1 (6 bases). V shed 3 bases and J shed 5 bases, with 10 bases lying between them. The CDR3 is 13 residues long. CDR3 loop: CASSFKGGTEAFF. The CDR3 bases are TGTGCCAGCAGTTTTAAGGGGGGGACTGAAGCTTTCTTT.

In its sample, this clone was seen once. The same CDR3 arises from other DNA sequences in this sample as well. The chain combines TRBV11-3 with TRBJ2-1; a possible D gene is TRBD2 (7 bases). Germline V gene sequence: CDR1 SGHNT, CDR2 YENEEA. This CDR3 contains 18 residues. V was shortened by 5 bases and J by 5 bases, with 25 bases between the two germline ends. The CDR3 bases are TGTGCCAGCAGCCCGGCTGGGGGCTGGGGGGGGGCCGACAATGAGCAGTTCTTC. This codes for CASSPAGGWGGADNEQFF.

This clone was observed a single time. The V and J genes are TRBV4-2 and TRBJ2-7; 8 bases are shared with TRBD1. Losses at the gene ends were 0 bases for V and 7 bases for J; bases not matched to a gene: 14. The CDR3 is 17 amino acids. Per the germline V gene, CDR1 is LGHNA and CDR2 is YNFKEQ. CDR3 nucleotides: TGTGCCAGCAGCCAAGATTTTCGGTCCGGACAGGGCTGGGAGCAGTACTTC. Amino acid sequence: CASSQDFRSGQGWEQYF.

V usage is TRBV24-1 and J usage is TRBJ2-2; tentatively, D is TRBD1 (5 bases). Trimming took 2 bases from V and 1 from J, leaving 16 bases between them. Germline loops: CDR1 KGHDR, CDR2 SFDVKD. The CDR3 contains 18 residues. CDR3 nucleotides: TGTGCCACCAGTGATTCCAGACAGCCGGTTGGGAACACCGGGGAGCTGTTTTTT. It is translated as CATSDSRQPVGNTGELFF.

This clone was recorded a few times. Written as DNA, the CDR3 is TGTGCCAGCACCCCGACGGGGAATGATTGGGGAGATACGCAGTATTTT. This sequence encodes CASTPTGNDWGDTQYF. This chain connects TRBV9 to TRBJ2-3; TRBD2 might be the D (5 bases). Germline V lookup: CDR1 SGDLS, CDR2 YYNGEE. Trimming pared 6 bases from V and 5 bases from J, leaving 22 bases between. CDR3 size: 16 residues.

Only one count was recorded for this clone. The V gene is TRBV3-1 (or the pseudogene TRBV3-2), the J gene TRBJ2-1, with D hard to call. The CDR3 loop spans 14 amino acids. V gave up 2 bases and J gave up 1 base, with 6 bases separating them. Germline V gene lookup returns CDR1 LGHDT and CDR2 YNNKEL (reference sequence). The CDR3 DNA is TGTGCCAGCAGCCAATTCGAGTCCTACAATGAGCAGTTCTTC. This codes for CASSQFESYNEQFF.

The rearrangement uses TRBV5-1 and TRBJ1-1; perhaps TRBD1 as D (5 bases). This CDR3 contains 13 residues. Trimming removed 1 base from V and 5 bases from J, with 9 bases in between. Per germline, CDR1 SGHRS and CDR2 YFSETQ. The CDR3 here is CASSLMTETEAFF. As DNA, the CDR3 is TGCGCCAGCAGCTTGATGACAGAAACTGAAGCTTTCTTT.

The J gene is TRBJ2-5, the V gene TRBV3-1 (or the pseudogene TRBV3-2), with 10 bases lining up with TRBD1. Germline V gene data show CDR1 as LGHDT and CDR2 as YNNKEL (reference sequence). V lost 3 bases, J lost 1 base, and 5 bases stayed unmatched. The CDR3 extends over 16 amino acids. The CDR3 sequence is CASSQTTGGAQETQYF. CDR3 DNA sequence: TGTGCCAGCAGCCAGACGACAGGGGGCGCCCAAGAGACCCAGTACTTC.

The chain employs TRBV29-1 and TRBJ1-2; possible D gene TRBD1, 6 bases. V lost 4 bases to trimming and J lost 7 bases, with 16 bases between them. CDR1 and CDR2 from the germline V gene are SQVTM and ANQGSEA. The CDR3 loop spans 13 amino acids. In DNA form, the CDR3 reads TGCAGCGTTGGGGTCAGGGGAGTGGGTGGCTACACCTTC. This translates into CSVGVRGVGGYTF.

J is TRBJ2-2 and V is TRBV3-1 (or the pseudogene TRBV3-2); 11 bases are a match to TRBD2. The CDR3 spans 14 residues. The ends lost 6 bases at V and 5 bases at J; junction bases unmatched: 2. Germline V lookup: CDR1 LGHDT, CDR2 YNNKEL (reference sequence). The CDR3 loop reads CASRLAGETGELFF. In DNA form, the CDR3 reads TGTGCCAGCAGACTAGCGGGAGAGACCGGGGAGCTGTTTTTT.

V and J are TRBV24-1 and TRBJ2-3; TRBD2 matches at 8 bases. V dropped 4 bases and J dropped 2; count of bases not matched to a gene: 4. This CDR3 comprises 15 residues. Germline V lookup: CDR1 KGHDR, CDR2 SFDVKD. The CDR3 sequence: CATSDQRGFTDTQYF. CDR3 DNA: TGTGCCACCAGTGACCAGCGGGGGTTCACAGATACGCAGTATTTT.

The J gene is TRBJ1-3, the V gene TRBV5-1; the D is unclear. V lost 1 base, J lost 0 bases, and 11 bases lay in between. This CDR3 region has 16 residues. Germline V CDR1 and CDR2: SGHRS, YFSETQ. The CDR3 protein is CASSLMGVHSGNTIYF. The CDR3 DNA reads TGCGCCAGCAGCTTGATGGGCGTCCACTCTGGAAACACCATATATTTT. The full variable domain, rest sourced from reference TRBV5-1 and TRBJ1-3, is KAGVTQTPRYLIKTRGQQVTLSCSPISGHRSVSWYQQTPGQGLQFLFEYFSETQRNKGNFPGRFSGRQFSNSRSEMNVSTLELGDSALYLCASSLMGVHSGNTIYFGEGSWLTVV.

The CDR3 loop is CASSPRTGALEAFF. The DNA for the CDR3 is TGTGCCAGCAGCCCTCGGACAGGGGCTCTTGAAGCTTTCTTT. The chain is built from TRBV9 and TRBJ1-1; 9 bases are shared with TRBD1. Germline V gene sequence: CDR1 SGDLS, CDR2 YYNGEE. J gave up 7 bases and V 4 bases, and 8 bases lay outside the gene matches. This CDR3 is 14 amino acids long.

The genes are TRBV7-6 and TRBJ1-5; the D is unclear. The CDR3 has 15 amino acids. Germline V gives CDR1 SGHVS, CDR2 FNYEAQ. The V and J ends lost 1 base and 3 bases respectively, with 10 bases between them. CDR3 sequence (DNA): TGTGCCAGCAGCTTAGAAAGCGGTCCCAATCAGCCCCAGCATTTT. Translation: CASSLESGPNQPQHF.